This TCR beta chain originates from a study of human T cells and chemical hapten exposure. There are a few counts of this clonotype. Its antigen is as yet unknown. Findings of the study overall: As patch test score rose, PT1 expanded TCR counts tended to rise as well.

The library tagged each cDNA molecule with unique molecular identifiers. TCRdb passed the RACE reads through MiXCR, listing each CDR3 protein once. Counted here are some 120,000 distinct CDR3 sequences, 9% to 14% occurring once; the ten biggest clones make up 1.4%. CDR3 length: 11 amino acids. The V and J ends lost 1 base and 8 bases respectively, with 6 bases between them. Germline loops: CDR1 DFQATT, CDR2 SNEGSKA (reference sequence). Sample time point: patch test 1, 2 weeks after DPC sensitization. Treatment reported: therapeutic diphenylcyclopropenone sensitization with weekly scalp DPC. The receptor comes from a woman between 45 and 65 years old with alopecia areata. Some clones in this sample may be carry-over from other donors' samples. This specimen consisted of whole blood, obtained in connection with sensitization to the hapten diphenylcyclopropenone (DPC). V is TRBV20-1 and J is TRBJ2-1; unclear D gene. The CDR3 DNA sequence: TGCAGTGCTAGAGGGTCGTATGAGCAGTTCTTC. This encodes CSARGSYEQFF.